This TCR beta chain was recovered during a study of cytomegalovirus exposure and HLA in healthy donors. Study-wide results and limits: Using a false discovery rate of 0.05, a later analysis showed that about 16,000 TCR beta sequences were associated with HLA alleles.

Primers: 60 Vbeta forward and 13 Jbeta reverse. How the authors handled the data: Roughly 11 million shared chains were among the roughly 78 million unique TCR beta chains that a later analysis counted. Profiling relied on immunoSEQ multiplex PCR, and the TCRdb table lists in-frame clones only, not all of them. The DNA gave D and trimming, while V, J and clone size come from that table. The table records approximately 140,000 clones, roughly 75% of them present only once. Trimming took 0 bases from V and 4 from J, leaving 13 bases between them. CDR3 length: 15 residues. CDR1 and CDR2 (germline): GTSNPN, SVGIG (reference sequence). Turning to this clone: No antigen is known for it.

This sequence joins TRBV30 and TRBJ1-5; no reliable D call. Sequenced material: PBMCs. This clonotype was obtained from a man aged 35-49 years in good health and CMV-seronegative. The CDR3, as DNA: TGTGCCTGGAGTGTACCGACACCGGGGAATCAGCCCCAGCATTTT. This translates into CAWSVPTPGNQPQHF.